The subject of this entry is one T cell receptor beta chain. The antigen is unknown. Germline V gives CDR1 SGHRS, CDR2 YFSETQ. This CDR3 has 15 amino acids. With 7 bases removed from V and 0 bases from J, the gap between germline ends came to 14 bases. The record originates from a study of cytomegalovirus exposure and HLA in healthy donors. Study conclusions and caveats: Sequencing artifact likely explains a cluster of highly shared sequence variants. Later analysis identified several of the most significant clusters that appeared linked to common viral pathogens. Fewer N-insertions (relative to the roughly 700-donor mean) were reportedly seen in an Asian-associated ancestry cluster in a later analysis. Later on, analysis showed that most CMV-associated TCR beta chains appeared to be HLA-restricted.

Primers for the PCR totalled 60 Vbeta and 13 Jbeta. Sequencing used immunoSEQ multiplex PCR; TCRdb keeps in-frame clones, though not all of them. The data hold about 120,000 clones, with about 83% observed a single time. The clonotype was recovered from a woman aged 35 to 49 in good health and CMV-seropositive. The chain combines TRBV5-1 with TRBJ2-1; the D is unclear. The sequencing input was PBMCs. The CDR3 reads CASASQRRSYNEQFF. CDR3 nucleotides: TGCGCCAGCGCCAGCCAGCGTCGCTCCTACAATGAGCAGTTCTTC.